This TCR beta chain came from a study of blood T cell repertoires in COVID-19. Background on the study: The origin of the acute and convalescent COVID-19 samples was the United States, Italy and Spain. Sample material is recorded as cDNA or gDNA derived from T cells, B-cell-depleted T cells, or PBMCs.

In germline, CDR1 is SGHNT, CDR2 YENEEA. The trim removed 5 bases at V and 0 bases at J, leaving 6 bases unmatched. The CDR3 is made up of 17 amino acids. Original processing methods: Reference gene primers were amplified, and this amplification served to estimate nucleated cell counts. Sequencing was performed with immunoSEQ multiplex PCR; in TCRdb, only in-frame clones are kept and a portion is missing. V and J calls and clone size are copied from that table; D and trimming were computed from the DNA. The data contain 150,000 to 200,000 clones, around 86% of them singletons. This clone was observed once.

The specimen sequenced was peripheral blood. V and J are TRBV11-3 and TRBJ2-2, with 10 bases aligning to TRBD1. This clonotype was sampled from a woman older than 75 in a cohort sampled during active or convalescent COVID-19. The CDR3 nucleotides are TGTGCCAGCAGCCGCCTGGACAGGGGGGCGAACACCGGGGAGCTGTTTTTT. Amino acid sequence: CASSRLDRGANTGELFF.